What follows is one T cell receptor beta chain and its context. The data were taken from a study of blood T cell repertoires in COVID-19. On the study more broadly: Some COVID-19 samples were acute and others convalescent; all came from the United States, Italy and Spain. PBMCs, B-cell-depleted T cells, or T cells provided the cDNA or gDNA that made up the material.

Trimming removed 5 bases from V and 9 bases from J, with 20 bases in between. CDR1 is SGHAT, CDR2 FQNNGV, per germline. The CDR3 extends over 15 amino acids. Authors' methods: Amplification with reference gene primers provided the estimates of nucleated cell counts. This table comes from immunoSEQ multiplex PCR, and its TCRdb copy is limited to in-frame clones, with some not included. V and J calls and clone size follow that table, whereas D and trimming were derived from the DNA. The sample lists about 52,000 clones, around 83% occurring once. The chain uses TRBV11-2 and TRBJ2-4; D possibly corresponds to TRBD2 (6 bases). The source of this sequence is a man between 65 and 85 years old with active COVID-19. The sample was peripheral blood. CDR3 sequence: CASSPGRREGSIQYF. CDR3 coding DNA: TGTGCCAGCAGCCCGGGGCGGAGGGAAGGTAGCATTCAGTACTTC.